The rows below give T cell receptor beta chains drawn from one sample of a study of TIL therapy for anti-PD-1-resistant metastatic lung cancer. This table comes from immunoSEQ multiplex PCR, and its TCRdb copy is limited to in-frame clones, with some not included. The table lists some 16,000 clones, under 80% of them singletons. The source material was blood, sampled at baseline. These receptors all stem from a person aged 25 to 80 with non-small cell lung cancer. CDR3s leave out the opening cysteine and the closing phenylalanine or tryptophan.

>TRBV10-1|TRBJ2-3
ASSDPNTDTQY
>TRBV5-1|TRBJ1-6
ASSPRDTNSPLH
>TRBV30|TRBJ1-6
AWSVMQVSAYNSPLH
>TRBV29-1|TRBJ2-7
SVMMGGREQY
>TRBV10-3|TRBJ1-3
AISEVGGPGNTIY
>TRBV5-4|TRBJ1-1
ASSFKPPTGGTEAF
>TRBV5-1|TRBJ2-7
ASRTSQLSSYEQY
>TRBV19|TRBJ1-2
ASIDRFYGYT
>TRBV30|TRBJ1-6
AWTTRGRHSPLH
>TRBV11-1|TRBJ2-1
ASSFGQAEQF
>TRBV7-6|TRBJ2-5
ASSLARGLAGGETQY